Only one count was recorded for the clone carrying this T cell receptor beta chain. The data were taken from a study of technical replicates of blood from a handful of donors. After removal of 3 bases from V and 0 bases from J, the junction contained 12 bases not matched to a gene. Germline-derived CDR1 and CDR2 are SGDLS and YYNGEE. This CDR3 spans 18 amino acids. The assay was immunoSEQ multiplex PCR, and TCRdb's table has in-frame clones only and misses some. The sample contains some 48,000 clones, approximately 90% of which appear only once. This receptor was obtained from a human donor in good health. Some clones in this sample may be carry-over from other donors' samples. The sequencing input was PBMCs. The chain has TRBV9 and TRBJ1-5; 7 nucleotides line up with TRBD1. This CDR3 is CASSAAGNRTGSNQPQHF. The CDR3, as DNA: TGTGCCAGCAGCGCGGCGGGAAATAGGACAGGTAGCAATCAGCCCCAGCATTTT.